Presented here are 6 T cell receptor beta chains from one specimen sequenced in a study of T-cell reconstitution after alpha-beta-depleted transplantation in children. Unique molecular identifiers were built into the TCRbeta library. TCRdb called the PCR reads again in MiXCR, with one record for every CDR3 protein. Of 440,000 or so distinct CDR3 sequences in the sample, 11% were seen once. The specimen was PBMCs from the stem cell graft donor, collected from the stem cell graft. Every receptor here comes from a human donor who donated a stem cell graft to a child with acute myeloid leukemia.

There are a few counts of this clonotype. This chain joins TRBV6-2 or TRBV6-3 and TRBJ2-1, with D perhaps matching TRBD1 or TRBD2 (5 bases each). V lost 5 bases and J lost 9, with 20 bases in between. Germline CDR1 is MNHEY and CDR2 is SVGEGT. The CDR3 runs 15 residues. The CDR3 sequence is CASSARGPPRGEQFF. The CDR3 region has the DNA TGTGCCAGCAGTGCCCGGGGCCCCCCTCGGGGTGAGCAGTTCTTC.

This clonotype was seen a handful of times. The chain joins TRBV12-3 or TRBV12-4 to TRBJ1-5, with D unclear. The CDR3 has 13 amino acids. V lost 6 bases, J lost 7 bases, and 13 bases lay in between. CDR3 sequence: CASSLSPHQPQHF. CDR3 bases: TGTGCCAGCAGCTTAAGCCCCCACCAGCCCCAGCATTTT.

The V call is TRBV5-1, the J call TRBJ2-7; 9 bases agree with TRBD2. Germline V gives CDR1 SGHRS, CDR2 YFSETQ. There are 14 residues in the CDR3. V shed 2 bases, J shed 4 bases, and the junction held 4 bases outside the gene matches. The CDR3 sequence: CASSLRAGGYEQYF. The CDR3 DNA follows: TGCGCCAGCAGCTTACGAGCGGGAGGTTACGAGCAGTACTTC.

The V gene is TRBV11-2, the J gene TRBJ2-2; D might be TRBD1 (6 bases). Looked up from germline, CDR1 is SGHAT and CDR2 is FQNNGV. The CDR3 is 14 residues long. V dropped 5 bases and J dropped 5 bases, with 12 bases sitting between them. The CDR3, as DNA: TGTGCCAGCAGCCGTTTACAGGGAACCGGGGAGCTGTTTTTT. Translation: CASSRLQGTGELFF.

The sample holds many counts of this clonotype. The chain links TRBV29-1 to TRBJ1-4; weak D call: TRBD1 (5 bases). With 6 bases removed from V and 5 bases from J, the gap between germline ends came to 16 bases. Germline V gives CDR1 SQVTM, CDR2 ANQGSEA. The CDR3 contains 14 residues. The chain's CDR3 is CSVEPGLENEKLFF. The CDR3 DNA reads TGCAGCGTGGAGCCAGGGTTGGAGAATGAAAAACTGTTTTTT. Together with reference TRBV29-1 and TRBJ1-4, the CDR3 gives the full variable domain: SAVISQKPSRDICQRGTSLTIQCQVDSQVTMMFWYRQQPGQSLTLIATANQGSEATYESGFVIDKFPISRPNLTFSTLTVSNMSPEDSSIYLCSVEPGLENEKLFFGSGTQLSVL.

This clonotype was seen only a few times. The rearrangement joins TRBV20-1 to TRBJ2-3; TRBD2 might be the D (5 bases). Trimming shortened V by 5 bases and J by 1 base, and 7 bases separated the two germline ends. The CDR3 contains 12 residues. Germline V CDR1 and CDR2: DFQATT, SNEGSKA (reference sequence). The CDR3: CSAPRGTDTQYF. CDR3 nucleotides: TGCAGTGCTCCGAGGGGCACAGATACGCAGTATTTT.